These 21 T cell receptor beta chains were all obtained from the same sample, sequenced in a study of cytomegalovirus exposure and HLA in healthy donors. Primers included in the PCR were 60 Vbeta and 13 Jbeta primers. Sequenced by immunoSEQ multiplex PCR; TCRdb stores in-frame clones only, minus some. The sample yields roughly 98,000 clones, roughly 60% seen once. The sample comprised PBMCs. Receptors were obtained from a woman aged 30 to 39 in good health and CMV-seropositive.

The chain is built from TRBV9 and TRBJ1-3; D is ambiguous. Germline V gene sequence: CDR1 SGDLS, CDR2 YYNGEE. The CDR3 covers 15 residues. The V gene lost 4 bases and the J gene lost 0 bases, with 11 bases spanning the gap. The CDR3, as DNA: TGTGCCAGCAGCCCAATAGGGAGCTCTGGAAACACCATATATTTT. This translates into CASSPIGSSGNTIYF. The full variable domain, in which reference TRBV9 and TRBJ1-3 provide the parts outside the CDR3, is DSGVTQTPKHLITATGQRVTLRCSPRSGDLSVYWYQQSLDQGLQFLIQYYNGEERAKGNILERFSAQQFPDLHSELNLSSLELGDSALYFCASSPIGSSGNTIYFGEGSWLTVV.

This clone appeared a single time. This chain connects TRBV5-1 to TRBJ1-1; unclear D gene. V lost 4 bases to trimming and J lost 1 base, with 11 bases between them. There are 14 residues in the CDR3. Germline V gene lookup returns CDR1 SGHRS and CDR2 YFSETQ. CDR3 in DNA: TGCGCCAGCAGCCCGGAGGCAGCGAACACTGAAGCTTTCTTT. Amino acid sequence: CASSPEAANTEAFF.

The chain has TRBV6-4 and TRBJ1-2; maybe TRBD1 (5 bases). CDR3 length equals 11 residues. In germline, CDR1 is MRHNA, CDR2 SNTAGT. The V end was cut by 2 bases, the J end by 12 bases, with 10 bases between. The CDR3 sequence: CASSDDSRDTF. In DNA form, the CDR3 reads TGTGCCAGCAGTGACGACAGCCGGGACACCTTC.

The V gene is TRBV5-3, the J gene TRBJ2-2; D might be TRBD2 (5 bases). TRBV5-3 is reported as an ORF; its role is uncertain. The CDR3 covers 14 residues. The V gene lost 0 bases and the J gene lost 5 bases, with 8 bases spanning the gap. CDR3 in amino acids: CARSLVGVTGELFF. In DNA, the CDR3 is TGTGCCAGAAGCTTGGTCGGGGTTACCGGGGAGCTGTTTTTT.

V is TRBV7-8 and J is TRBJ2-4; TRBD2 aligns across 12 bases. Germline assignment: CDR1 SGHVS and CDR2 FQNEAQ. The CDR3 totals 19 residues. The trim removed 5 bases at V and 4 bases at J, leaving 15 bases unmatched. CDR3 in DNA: TGTGCCAGCAGCATGACTAGCGGGGGCATCAGTACAAGTAAAAACATTCAGTACTTC. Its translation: CASSMTSGGISTSKNIQYF.

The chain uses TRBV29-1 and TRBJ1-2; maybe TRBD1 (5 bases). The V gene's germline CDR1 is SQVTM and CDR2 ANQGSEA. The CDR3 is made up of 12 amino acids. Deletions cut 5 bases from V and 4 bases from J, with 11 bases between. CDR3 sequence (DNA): TGCAGCGTTCAGGGTCAAGGCTATGGCTACACCTTC. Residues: CSVQGQGYGYTF. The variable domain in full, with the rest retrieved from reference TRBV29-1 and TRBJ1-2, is SAVISQKPSRDICQRGTSLTIQCQVDSQVTMMFWYRQQPGQSLTLIATANQGSEATYESGFVIDKFPISRPNLTFSTLTVSNMSPEDSSIYLCSVQGQGYGYTFGSGTRLTVV.

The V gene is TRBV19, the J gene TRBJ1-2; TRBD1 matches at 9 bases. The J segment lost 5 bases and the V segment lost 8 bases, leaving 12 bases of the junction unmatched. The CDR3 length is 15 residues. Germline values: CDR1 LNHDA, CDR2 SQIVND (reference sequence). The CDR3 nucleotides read TGTGCCAGTTTTCCGGGACAGGGCTTTCTTTATGGCTACACCTTC. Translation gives CASFPGQGFLYGYTF. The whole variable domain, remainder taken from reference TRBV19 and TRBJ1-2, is DGGITQSPKYLFRKEGQNVTLSCEQNLNHDAMYWYRQDPGQGLRLIYYSQIVNDFQKGDIAEGYSVSREKKESFPLTVTSAQKNPTAFYLCASFPGQGFLYGYTFGSGTRLTVV.

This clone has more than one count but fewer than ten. DNA of the CDR3: TGTGCCAGCAGCATAAGAGGCTCCAAAGATGGCACTGAAGCTTTCTTT. This encodes CASSIRGSKDGTEAFF. The genes are TRBV7-2 and TRBJ1-1, with unresolved D. The germline V gene has CDR1 SGHTA and CDR2 FQGNSA. V gave up 5 bases and J gave up 4 bases, with 20 bases separating them. The CDR3 runs to 16 residues. Complete variable domain (other parts from reference TRBV7-2 and TRBJ1-1): GAGVSQSPSNKVTEKGKDVELRCDPISGHTALYWYRQSLGQGLEFLIYFQGNSAPDKSGLPSDRFSAERTGGSVSTLTIQRTQQEDSAVYLCASSIRGSKDGTEAFFGQGTRLTVV.

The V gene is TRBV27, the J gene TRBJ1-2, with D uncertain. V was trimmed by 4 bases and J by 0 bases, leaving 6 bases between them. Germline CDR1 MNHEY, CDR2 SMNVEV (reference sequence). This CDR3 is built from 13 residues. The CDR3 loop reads CASSYNTNYGYTF. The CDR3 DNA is TGTGCCAGCAGTTACAATACTAACTATGGCTACACCTTC.

The CDR3 reads CASSLSYTERRGTDTQYF. DNA of the CDR3: TGTGCCAGCAGCTTATCCTACACAGAAAGAAGGGGGACAGATACGCAGTATTTT. The V and J genes are TRBV11-2 and TRBJ2-3; possibly TRBD1 for D (6 bases). The length of the CDR3 is 18 residues. Trimming shortened V by 2 bases and J by 3 bases, and 21 bases separated the two germline ends. CDR1 and CDR2 from the germline V gene are SGHAT and FQNNGV.

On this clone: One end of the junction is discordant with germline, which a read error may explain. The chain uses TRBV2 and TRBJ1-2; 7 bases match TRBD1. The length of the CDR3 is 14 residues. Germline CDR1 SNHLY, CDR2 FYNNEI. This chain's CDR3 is CASSGTGKDSGYPF. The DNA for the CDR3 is TGTGCCAGCAGTGGGACAGGTAAAGACTCTGGCTACCCCTTC.

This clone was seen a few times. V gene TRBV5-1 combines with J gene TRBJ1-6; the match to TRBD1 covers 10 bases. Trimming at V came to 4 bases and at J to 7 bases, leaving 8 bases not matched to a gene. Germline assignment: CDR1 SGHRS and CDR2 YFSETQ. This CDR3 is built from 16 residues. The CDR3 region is CASSRRTGGGNSPLHF. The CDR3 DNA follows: TGCGCCAGCAGCCGGCGGACAGGGGGTGGGAATTCACCCCTCCACTTT.

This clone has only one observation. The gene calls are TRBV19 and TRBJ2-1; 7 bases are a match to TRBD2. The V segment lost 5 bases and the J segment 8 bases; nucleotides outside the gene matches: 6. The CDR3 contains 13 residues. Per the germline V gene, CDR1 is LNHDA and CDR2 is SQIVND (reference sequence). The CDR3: CASSLGRGDEQFF. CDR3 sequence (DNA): TGTGCCAGTAGTCTTGGTCGGGGGGATGAGCAGTTCTTC.

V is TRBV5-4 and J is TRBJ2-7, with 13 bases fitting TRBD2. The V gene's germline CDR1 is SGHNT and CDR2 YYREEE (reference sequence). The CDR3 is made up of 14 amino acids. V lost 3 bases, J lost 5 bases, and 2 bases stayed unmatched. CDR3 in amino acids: CASSYGTSGNEQYF. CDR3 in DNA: TGTGCCAGCAGCTACGGGACTAGCGGGAACGAGCAGTACTTC.

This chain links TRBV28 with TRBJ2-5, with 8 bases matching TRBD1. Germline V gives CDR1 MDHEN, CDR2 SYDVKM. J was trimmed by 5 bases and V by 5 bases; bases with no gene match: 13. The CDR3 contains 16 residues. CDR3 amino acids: CASSNSDRGHLETQYF. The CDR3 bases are TGTGCCAGCAGTAACTCCGACAGGGGCCATCTGGAGACCCAGTACTTC.

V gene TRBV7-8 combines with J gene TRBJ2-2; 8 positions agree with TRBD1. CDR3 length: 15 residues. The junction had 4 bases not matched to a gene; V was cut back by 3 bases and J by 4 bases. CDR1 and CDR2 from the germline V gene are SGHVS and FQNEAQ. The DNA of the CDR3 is TGTGCCAGCAGCTTCGGACAGGGCATCACCGGGGAGCTGTTTTTT. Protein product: CASSFGQGITGELFF.

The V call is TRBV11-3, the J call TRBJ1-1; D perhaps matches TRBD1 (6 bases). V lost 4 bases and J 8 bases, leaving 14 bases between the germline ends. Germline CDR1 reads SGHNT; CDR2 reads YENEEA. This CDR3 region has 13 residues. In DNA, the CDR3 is TGTGCCAGCAGCTCCCGGGACAAACAAGAAGCTTTCTTT. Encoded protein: CASSSRDKQEAFF. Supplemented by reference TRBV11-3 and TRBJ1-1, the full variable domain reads EAGVVQSPRYKIIEKKQPVAFWCNPISGHNTLYWYLQNLGQGPELLIRYENEEAVDDSQLPKDRFSAERLKGVDSTLKIQPAELGDSAVYLCASSSRDKQEAFFGQGTRLTVV.

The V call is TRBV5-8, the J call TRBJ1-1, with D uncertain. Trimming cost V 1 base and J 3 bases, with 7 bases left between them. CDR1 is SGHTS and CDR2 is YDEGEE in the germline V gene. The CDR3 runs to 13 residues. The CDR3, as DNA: TGTGCCAGCAGCTTGTACTTGGACACTGAAGCTTTCTTT. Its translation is CASSLYLDTEAFF.

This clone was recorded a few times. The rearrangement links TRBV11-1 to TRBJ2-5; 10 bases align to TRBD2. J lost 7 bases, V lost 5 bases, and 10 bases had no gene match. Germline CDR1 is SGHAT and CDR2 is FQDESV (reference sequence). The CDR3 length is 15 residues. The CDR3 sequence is CASSPGLARLGTQYF. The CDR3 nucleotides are TGTGCCAGCAGCCCGGGACTAGCGAGGTTAGGGACCCAGTACTTC.

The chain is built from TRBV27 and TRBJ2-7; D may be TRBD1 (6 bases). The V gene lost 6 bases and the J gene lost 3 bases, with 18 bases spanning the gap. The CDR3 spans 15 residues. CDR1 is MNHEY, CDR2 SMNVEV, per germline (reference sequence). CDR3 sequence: CASSRPDRLNYEQYF. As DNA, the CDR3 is TGTGCCAGCAGCCGACCGGACAGATTAAACTACGAGCAGTACTTC.

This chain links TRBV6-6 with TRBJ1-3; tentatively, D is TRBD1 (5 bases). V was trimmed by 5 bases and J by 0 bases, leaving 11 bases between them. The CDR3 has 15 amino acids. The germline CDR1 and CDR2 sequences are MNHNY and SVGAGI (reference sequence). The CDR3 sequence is CASSGDLSSGNTIYF. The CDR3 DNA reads TGTGCCAGCAGTGGGGACTTGAGCTCTGGAAACACCATATATTTT.